This passage covers 15 T cell receptor beta chains from one sample sequenced in a study of CD8 T cells in Susac syndrome. Random hexamers were used to reverse transcribe the RNA input (roughly 0.5 to 1 ug). TCRdb called the immunoSEQ multiplex PCR reads again in MiXCR, with one record for every CDR3 protein. The data show some 190,000 distinct CDR3 sequences, with about 95% seen just once and approximately 0.094% held by the top ten. The specimen sequenced was CD4+ T cells from PBMCs. The receptor set was obtained from a human donor in good health.

The chain carries TRBV29-1 and TRBJ2-5, with 8 positions matching TRBD2. CDR1 SQVTM and CDR2 ANQGSEA come from the germline V gene. This CDR3 contains 14 residues. V gave up 7 bases and J gave up 5 bases; unmatched junction bases: 12. CDR3 sequence reads: CSADGRAGQETQYF. The CDR3 DNA follows: TGCAGCGCTGACGGGAGGGCCGGGCAGGAGACCCAGTACTTC. Based on the CDR3 plus reference TRBV29-1 and TRBJ2-5, the full variable domain is SAVISQKPSRDICQRGTSLTIQCQVDSQVTMMFWYRQQPGQSLTLIATANQGSEATYESGFVIDKFPISRPNLTFSTLTVSNMSPEDSSIYLCSADGRAGQETQYFGPGTRLLVL.

The V gene is TRBV6-2 or TRBV6-3, the J gene TRBJ2-5, with 9 bases lining up with TRBD1. The V segment lost 3 bases and the J segment 5 bases; nucleotides outside the gene matches: 7. The germline CDR1 and CDR2 sequences are MNHEY and SVGEGT. This CDR3 is built from 15 residues. CDR3 loop: CASSYGTGSAETQYF. CDR3 DNA: TGTGCCAGCAGTTATGGGACAGGGAGCGCTGAGACCCAGTACTTC.

This chain uses TRBV30 with TRBJ1-1; 7 bases are shared with TRBD1. The V gene end was trimmed by 5 bases and the J gene end by 5 bases; junction bases not matched to a gene: 8. Germline V gene lookup returns CDR1 GTSNPN and CDR2 SVGIG (reference sequence). CDR3 length: 13 amino acids. The CDR3 DNA follows: TGTGCCTGGTCAGGGGGTCTGGGGACTGAAGCTTTCTTT. The encoded protein is CAWSGGLGTEAFF.

The gene calls are TRBV29-1 and TRBJ2-1; no clear D gene. CDR1 is SQVTM, CDR2 ANQGSEA, per germline. CDR3 size: 14 residues. The V and J ends lost 7 bases and 3 bases respectively, with 16 bases between them. Here the CDR3 reads CSGVPDPNYNEQFF. CDR3 sequence (DNA): TGCAGCGGCGTGCCTGACCCTAACTACAATGAGCAGTTCTTC.

The chain joins TRBV3-1 to TRBJ1-1; D gene ambiguous. Germline lookup yields CDR1 LGHDT and CDR2 YNNKEL (reference sequence). The length of the CDR3 is 15 residues. V gave up 1 base and J gave up 1 base, with 10 bases separating them. CDR3 protein: CASSQGATSNTEAFF. CDR3 DNA sequence: TGTGCCAGCAGCCAAGGTGCGACCTCGAACACTGAAGCTTTCTTT.

This chain links TRBV20-1 with TRBJ2-7, with TRBD2 matching 7 bases. There are 13 residues in the CDR3. Germline V CDR1 and CDR2: DFQATT, SNEGSKA (reference sequence). The trim removed 6 bases at V and 1 base at J, leaving 6 bases unmatched. The CDR3 protein is CSAHKAGSYEQYV. The CDR3 nucleotides are TGCAGTGCCCACAAAGCGGGATCCTACGAGCAGTACGTC.

The gene calls are TRBV28 and TRBJ1-4; D perhaps matches TRBD1 (6 bases). Between the trimmed V and J ends, which lost 11 bases and 0 bases, there was a span of 22 bases. The CDR3 length is 17 residues. Germline loops: CDR1 MDHEN, CDR2 SYDVKM. Here the CDR3 reads CASQKGRGFTTNEKLFF. As DNA, the CDR3 is TGTGCCTCCCAAAAGGGGAGGGGGTTCACAACTAATGAAAAACTGTTTTTT.

The genes are TRBV29-1 and TRBJ2-5; tentatively, D is TRBD2 (6 bases). The CDR3 contains 14 residues. Trimming cost V 6 bases and J 2 bases, with 16 bases left between them. Germline V CDR1 and CDR2: SQVTM, ANQGSEA. The CDR3 region is CSVSRDSSQETQYF. Here the CDR3 DNA reads TGCAGCGTAAGCCGGGACTCATCGCAAGAGACCCAGTACTTC.

The chain recombines TRBV5-1 with TRBJ2-1; D is unresolved. Germline V gene lookup returns CDR1 SGHRS and CDR2 YFSETQ. V dropped 3 bases and J dropped 7 bases, with 11 bases sitting between them. CDR3 length: 13 residues. The CDR3 nucleotides read TGCGCCAGCAGCTGGACCCCTGGGAATGAGCAGTTCTTC. Translation gives CASSWTPGNEQFF.

The rearrangement joins TRBV20-1 to TRBJ2-3; TRBD2 is a possible D gene (7 bases). Trimming left V 5 bases short and J 4 bases short, with 22 bases between. Germline lookup yields CDR1 DFQATT and CDR2 SNEGSKA (reference sequence). The CDR3 length is 16 residues. CDR3 nucleotide sequence: TGCAGTGCTCCATCCTCGGGGGGCGTTTGGGCAGATACGCAGTATTTT. Translated, it gives CSAPSSGGVWADTQYF.

J is TRBJ2-7 and V is TRBV7-8; D is undetermined. This CDR3 contains 13 residues. The V gene lost 4 bases and the J gene lost 9 bases, with 16 bases spanning the gap. The germline gives CDR1 SGHVS, CDR2 FQNEAQ. As DNA, the CDR3 is TGTGCCAGCAGCTCCCGGACGGCTATCGGGCAGTACTTC. It yields the protein CASSSRTAIGQYF.

The chain uses TRBV7-9 and TRBJ2-5; D is unclear. Trimming stripped 5 bases from V and 1 base from J, with 14 bases between. CDR3 length: 15 residues. Germline lookup yields CDR1 SEHNR and CDR2 FQNEAQ (reference sequence). CDR3 protein: CASSPPGQSQETQYF. The DNA of the CDR3 is TGTGCCAGCAGCCCCCCTGGGCAGTCCCAAGAGACCCAGTACTTC.

This CDR3 reads CASSSGTGYGTQYF. CDR3 DNA: TGTGCCAGCAGCTCCGGGACAGGGTACGGTACCCAGTACTTC. The chain recombines TRBV3-1 with TRBJ2-5; 9 nucleotides match TRBD1. This CDR3 is built from 14 residues. From germline, CDR1 is LGHDT and CDR2 YNNKEL (reference sequence). V lost 5 bases and J lost 8; bases outside the gene matches: 9.

This chain uses TRBV10-3 with TRBJ1-1, with D possibly TRBD1 on 6 matching bases. Per the germline V gene, CDR1 is ENHRY and CDR2 is SYGVKD. The CDR3 spans 12 residues. Deletions cut 5 bases from V and 6 bases from J, with 10 bases between. The CDR3: CAISRDKSEAFF. The CDR3 region has the DNA TGTGCCATCAGTAGGGACAAATCTGAAGCTTTCTTT.

The rearrangement links TRBV30 to TRBJ1-2, with 7 bases matching TRBD1. Per germline, CDR1 GTSNPN and CDR2 SVGIG (reference sequence). The CDR3 consists of 13 residues. V shed 5 bases, J shed 4 bases, and the junction held 7 bases outside the gene matches. The CDR3 reads CAWGRQGGYGYTF. The DNA for the CDR3 is TGTGCCTGGGGGAGACAGGGCGGCTATGGCTACACCTTC.